One sample yielded the 6 T cell receptor beta chains listed below, sequenced in a study of T cell repertoires in cytomegalovirus infection. TCRdb recomputed calls from the reads with MiXCR, one row per CDR3 protein. The data show 100,000 or so distinct CDR3 sequences, with about a quarter seen just once and about two fifths held by the top ten. Source material: CD8+ T cells from PBMCs. The origin of the receptors is a human donor in good health (CMV status not recorded). Some clones in this sample may be carry-over from other donors' samples.

This chain connects TRBV20-1 to TRBJ1-1; 7 bases agree with TRBD1. Trimming cost V 1 base and J 4 bases; bases outside gene matches: 0. Germline CDR1 DFQATT, CDR2 SNEGSKA (reference sequence). The CDR3 is made up of 12 amino acids. The CDR3 sequence is CSARAGGTEAFF. CDR3 nucleotide sequence: TGCAGTGCTAGAGCAGGGGGCACTGAAGCTTTCTTT.

This clonotype was picked up many times. The V gene is TRBV27, the J gene TRBJ1-1; 9 bases line up with TRBD1. The germline gives CDR1 MNHEY, CDR2 SMNVEV (reference sequence). The CDR3 extends over 16 amino acids. J gave up 5 bases and V 7 bases, and 14 bases lay outside the gene matches. For the CDR3, the DNA is TGTGCCAGCACTCCAAGAACAGGGGGCCAGGGAACTGAAGCTTTCTTT. It codes for CASTPRTGGQGTEAFF.

The table lists this clonotype with a few counts. V usage is TRBV2 and J usage is TRBJ1-1; D is undetermined. Trimming pared 1 base from V and 1 base from J, leaving 7 bases between. Germline values: CDR1 SNHLY, CDR2 FYNNEI. CDR3 size: 14 residues. As DNA, the CDR3 is TGTGCCAGCAGTGAAGTAGATCAGAACACTGAAGCTTTCTTT. Its protein product is CASSEVDQNTEAFF.

The gene calls are TRBV7-2 and TRBJ2-5; D possibly matches TRBD1 or TRBD2 (5 bases each). Germline lookup yields CDR1 SGHTA and CDR2 FQGNSA. V lost 4 bases and J 7 bases, leaving 22 bases between the germline ends. The length of the CDR3 is 16 residues. This CDR3 is CASSSTGTYSKGTQYF. CDR3 nucleotides: TGTGCCAGCAGCTCCACCGGGACCTACAGTAAGGGGACCCAGTACTTC.

The V call is TRBV7-9, the J call TRBJ1-4; 9 bases are a match to TRBD1. Germline V gene data show CDR1 as SEHNR and CDR2 as FQNEAQ (reference sequence). The CDR3 contains 16 residues. J was trimmed by 4 bases and V by 2 bases; bases with no gene match: 5. CDR3 protein: CASSLITGGNNEKLFF. In DNA, the CDR3 is TGTGCCAGCAGCTTAATCACAGGGGGCAATAATGAAAAACTGTTTTTT.

This clonotype was detected a few times. The genes are TRBV20-1 and TRBJ1-6, with 7 bases matching TRBD1. The CDR3 is 14 amino acids. V was clipped by 6 bases and J by 7 bases; unmatched bases: 9. From germline, CDR1 is DFQATT and CDR2 SNEGSKA (reference sequence). CDR3 protein: CSAPRGQTNSPLHF. CDR3 nucleotide sequence: TGCAGTGCACCAAGGGGGCAAACGAATTCACCCCTCCACTTT.